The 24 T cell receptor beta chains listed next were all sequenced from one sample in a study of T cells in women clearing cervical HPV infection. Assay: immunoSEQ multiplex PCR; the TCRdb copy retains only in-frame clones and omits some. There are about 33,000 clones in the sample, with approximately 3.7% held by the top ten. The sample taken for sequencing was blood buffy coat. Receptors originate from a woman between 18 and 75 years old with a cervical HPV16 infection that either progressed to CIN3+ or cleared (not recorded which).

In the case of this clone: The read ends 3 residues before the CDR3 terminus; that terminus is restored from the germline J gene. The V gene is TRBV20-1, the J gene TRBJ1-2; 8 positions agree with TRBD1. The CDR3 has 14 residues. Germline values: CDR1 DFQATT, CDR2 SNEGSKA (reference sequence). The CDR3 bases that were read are TGCAGTGCTAGAGAGCGGGCAGGGGGCAGGAGC. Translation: CSARERAGGRS. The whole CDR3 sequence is CSARERAGGRSYTF.

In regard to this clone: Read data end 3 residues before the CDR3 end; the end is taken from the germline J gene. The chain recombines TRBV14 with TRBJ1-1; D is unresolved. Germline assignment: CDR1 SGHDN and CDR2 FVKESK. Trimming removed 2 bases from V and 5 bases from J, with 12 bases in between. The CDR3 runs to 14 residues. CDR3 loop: CASSQSLWLTEAFF. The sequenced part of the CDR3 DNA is TGTGCCAGCAGCCAATCACTATGGCTGACTGAA.

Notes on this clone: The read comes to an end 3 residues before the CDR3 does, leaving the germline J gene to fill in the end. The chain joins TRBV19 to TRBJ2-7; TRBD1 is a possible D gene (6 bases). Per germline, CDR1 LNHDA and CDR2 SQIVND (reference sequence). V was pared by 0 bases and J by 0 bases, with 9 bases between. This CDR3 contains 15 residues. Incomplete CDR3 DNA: TGTGCCAGTAGTATAGAGGGGGCTACCTCCTACGAG. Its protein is CASSIEGATSYE. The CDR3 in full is CASSIEGATSYEQYF.

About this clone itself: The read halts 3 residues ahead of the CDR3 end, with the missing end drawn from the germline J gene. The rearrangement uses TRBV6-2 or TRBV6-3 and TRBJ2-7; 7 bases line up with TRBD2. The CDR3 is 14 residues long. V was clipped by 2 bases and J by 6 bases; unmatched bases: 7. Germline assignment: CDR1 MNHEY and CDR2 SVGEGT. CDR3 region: CASSYISGGGEQYF. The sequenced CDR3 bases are TGTGCCAGCAGTTACATTTCGGGGGGAGGCGAG.

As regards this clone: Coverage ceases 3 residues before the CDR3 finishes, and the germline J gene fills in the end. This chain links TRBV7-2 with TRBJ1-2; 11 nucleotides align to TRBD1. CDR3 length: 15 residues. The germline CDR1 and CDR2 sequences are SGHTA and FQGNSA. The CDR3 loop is CASSGRTGGTDTYTF. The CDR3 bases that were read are TGTGCCAGCAGCGGCAGGACAGGGGGCACAGATACC.

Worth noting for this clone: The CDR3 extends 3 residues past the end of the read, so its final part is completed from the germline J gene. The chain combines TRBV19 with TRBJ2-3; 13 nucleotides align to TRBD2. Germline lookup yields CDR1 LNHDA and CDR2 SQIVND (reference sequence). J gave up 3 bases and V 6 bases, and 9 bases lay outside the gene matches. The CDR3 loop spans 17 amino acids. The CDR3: CASSTRLAGGLTDTQYF. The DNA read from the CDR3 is TGTGCCAGTAGCACTCGACTAGCGGGGGGCCTGACAGATACG. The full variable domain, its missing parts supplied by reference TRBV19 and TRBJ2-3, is DGGITQSPKYLFRKEGQNVTLSCEQNLNHDAMYWYRQDPGQGLRLIYYSQIVNDFQKGDIAEGYSVSREKKESFPLTVTSAQKNPTAFYLCASSTRLAGGLTDTQYFGPGTRLTVL.

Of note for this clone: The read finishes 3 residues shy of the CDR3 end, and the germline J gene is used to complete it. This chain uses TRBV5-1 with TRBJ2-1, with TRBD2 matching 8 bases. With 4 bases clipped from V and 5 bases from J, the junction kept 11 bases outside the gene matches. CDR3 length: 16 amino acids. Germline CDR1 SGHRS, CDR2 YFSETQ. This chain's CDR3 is CASSTGGALANNEQFF. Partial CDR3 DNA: TGCGCCAGCAGCACCGGGGGGGCGTTGGCCAACAATGAG.

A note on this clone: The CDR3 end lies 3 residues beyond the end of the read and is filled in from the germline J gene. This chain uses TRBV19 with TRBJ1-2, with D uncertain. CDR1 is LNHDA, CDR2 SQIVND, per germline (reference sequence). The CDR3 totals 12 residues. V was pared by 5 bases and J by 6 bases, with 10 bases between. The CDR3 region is CASSFSVDGYTF. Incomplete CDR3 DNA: TGTGCCAGTAGTTTTAGTGTGGATGGC.

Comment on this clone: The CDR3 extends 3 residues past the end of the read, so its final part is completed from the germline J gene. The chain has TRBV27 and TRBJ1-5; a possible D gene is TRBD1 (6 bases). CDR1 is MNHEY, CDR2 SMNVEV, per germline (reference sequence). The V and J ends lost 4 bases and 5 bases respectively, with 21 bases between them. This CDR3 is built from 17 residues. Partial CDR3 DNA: TGTGCCAGCAGTTCGTGGCGGGGGCGCGGAGGGGATCAGCCC. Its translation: CASSSWRGRGGDQP. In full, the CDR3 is CASSSWRGRGGDQPQHF.

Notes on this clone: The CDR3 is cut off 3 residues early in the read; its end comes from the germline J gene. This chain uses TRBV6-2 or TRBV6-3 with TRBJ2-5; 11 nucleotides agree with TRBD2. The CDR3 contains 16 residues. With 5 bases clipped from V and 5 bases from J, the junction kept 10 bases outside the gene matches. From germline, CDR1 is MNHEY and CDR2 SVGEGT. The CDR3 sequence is CASSRSGGAGMETQYF. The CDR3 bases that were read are TGTGCCAGCAGTCGTAGCGGGGGGGCCGGGATGGAGACC.

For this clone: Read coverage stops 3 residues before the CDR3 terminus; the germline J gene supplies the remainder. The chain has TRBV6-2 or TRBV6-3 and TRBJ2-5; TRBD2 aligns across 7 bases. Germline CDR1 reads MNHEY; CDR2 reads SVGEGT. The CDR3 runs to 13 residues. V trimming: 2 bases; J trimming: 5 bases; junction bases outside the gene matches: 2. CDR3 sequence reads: CASSYGTTETQYF. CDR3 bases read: TGTGCCAGCAGTTACGGGACTACCGAGACC.

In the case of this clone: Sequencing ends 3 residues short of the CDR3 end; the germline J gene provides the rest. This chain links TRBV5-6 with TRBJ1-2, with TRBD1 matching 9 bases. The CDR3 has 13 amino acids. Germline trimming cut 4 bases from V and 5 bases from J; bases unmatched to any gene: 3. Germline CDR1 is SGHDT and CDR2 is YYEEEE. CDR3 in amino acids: CASSHRGHYGYTF. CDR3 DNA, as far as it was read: TGTGCCAGCAGCCACAGGGGGCATTATGGC.

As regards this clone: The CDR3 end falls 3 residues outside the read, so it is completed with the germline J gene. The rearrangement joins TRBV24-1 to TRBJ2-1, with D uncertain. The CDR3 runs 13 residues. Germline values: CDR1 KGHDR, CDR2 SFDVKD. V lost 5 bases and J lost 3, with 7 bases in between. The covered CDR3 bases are TGTGCCACCAGTGGAGGCAGCTACAATGAG. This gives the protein CATSGGSYNE. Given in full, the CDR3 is CATSGGSYNEQFF.

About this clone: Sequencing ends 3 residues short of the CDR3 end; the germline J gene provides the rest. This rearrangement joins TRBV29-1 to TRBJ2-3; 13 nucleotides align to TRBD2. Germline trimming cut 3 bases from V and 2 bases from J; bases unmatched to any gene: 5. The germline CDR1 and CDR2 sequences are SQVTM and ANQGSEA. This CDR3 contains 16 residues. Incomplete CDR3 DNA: TGCAGCGTTGACCCGGGACTAGCGGGGTTCACAGATACG. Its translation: CSVDPGLAGFTDT. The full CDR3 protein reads CSVDPGLAGFTDTQYF.

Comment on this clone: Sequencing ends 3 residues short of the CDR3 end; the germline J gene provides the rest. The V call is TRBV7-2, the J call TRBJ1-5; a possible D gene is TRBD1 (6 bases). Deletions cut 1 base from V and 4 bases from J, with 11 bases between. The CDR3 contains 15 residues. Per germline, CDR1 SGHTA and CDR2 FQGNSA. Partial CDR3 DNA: TGTGCCAGCAGCTTAGGCGATAGGGGGAATCAGCCC. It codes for CASSLGDRGNQP. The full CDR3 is CASSLGDRGNQPQHF. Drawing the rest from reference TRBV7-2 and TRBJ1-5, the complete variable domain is GAGVSQSPSNKVTEKGKDVELRCDPISGHTALYWYRQSLGQGLEFLIYFQGNSAPDKSGLPSDRFSAERTGGSVSTLTIQRTQQEDSAVYLCASSLGDRGNQPQHFGDGTRLSIL.

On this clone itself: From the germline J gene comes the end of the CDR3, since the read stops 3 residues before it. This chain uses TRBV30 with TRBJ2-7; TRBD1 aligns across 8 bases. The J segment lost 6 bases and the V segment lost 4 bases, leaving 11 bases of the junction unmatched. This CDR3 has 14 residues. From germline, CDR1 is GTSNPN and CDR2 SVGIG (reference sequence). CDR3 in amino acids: CAWIEGQEDREQYF. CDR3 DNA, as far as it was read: TGTGCCTGGATCGAGGGACAGGAGGATCGCGAG.

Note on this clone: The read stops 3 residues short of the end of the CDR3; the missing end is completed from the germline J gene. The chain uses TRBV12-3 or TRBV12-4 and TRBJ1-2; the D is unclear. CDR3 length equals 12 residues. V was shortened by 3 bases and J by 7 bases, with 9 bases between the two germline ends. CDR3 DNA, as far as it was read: TGTGCCAGCAGTTTTATCCGGGGTGGC. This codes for CASSFIRGG. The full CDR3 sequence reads CASSFIRGGYTF.

The CDR3 sequence is CASSLVPGSYNEQFF. CDR3 DNA, as far as it was read: TGCGCCAGCAGCTTGGTTCCCGGGTCCTACAATGAG. The rearrangement links TRBV5-1 to TRBJ2-1; unclear D gene. The CDR3 end is not reached by the read, which stops 3 residues before it; the germline J gene fills it in. The CDR3 extends over 15 amino acids. Trimming shortened V by 0 bases and J by 1 base, and 8 bases separated the two germline ends. Germline V CDR1 and CDR2: SGHRS, YFSETQ.

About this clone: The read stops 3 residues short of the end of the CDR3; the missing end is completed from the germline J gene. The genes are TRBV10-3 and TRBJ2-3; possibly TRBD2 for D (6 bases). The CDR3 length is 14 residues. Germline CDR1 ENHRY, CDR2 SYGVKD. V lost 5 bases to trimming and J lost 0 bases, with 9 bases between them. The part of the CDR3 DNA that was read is TGTGCCATCAGTCCCGGGACTAGCACAGATACG. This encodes CAISPGTSTDT. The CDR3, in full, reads CAISPGTSTDTQYF.

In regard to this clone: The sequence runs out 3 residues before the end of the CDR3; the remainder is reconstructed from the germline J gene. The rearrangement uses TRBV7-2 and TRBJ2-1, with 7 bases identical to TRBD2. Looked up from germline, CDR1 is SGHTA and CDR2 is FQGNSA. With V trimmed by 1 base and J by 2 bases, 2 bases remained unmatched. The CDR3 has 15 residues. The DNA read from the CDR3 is TGTGCCAGCAGCTTAGGGACTAGGCCCTACAATGAG. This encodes CASSLGTRPYNE. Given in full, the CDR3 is CASSLGTRPYNEQFF. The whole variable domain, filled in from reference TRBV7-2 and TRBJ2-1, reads GAGVSQSPSNKVTEKGKDVELRCDPISGHTALYWYRQSLGQGLEFLIYFQGNSAPDKSGLPSDRFSAERTGGSVSTLTIQRTQQEDSAVYLCASSLGTRPYNEQFFGPGTRLTVL.

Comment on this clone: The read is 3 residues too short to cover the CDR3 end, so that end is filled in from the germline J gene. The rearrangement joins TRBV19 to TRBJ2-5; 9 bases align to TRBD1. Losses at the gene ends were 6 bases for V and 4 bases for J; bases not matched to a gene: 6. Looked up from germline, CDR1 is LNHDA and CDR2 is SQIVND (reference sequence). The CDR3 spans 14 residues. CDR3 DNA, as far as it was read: TGTGCCAGTAGGAAAACAGGGGGCCCAGAGACC. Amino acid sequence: CASRKTGGPET. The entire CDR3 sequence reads CASRKTGGPETQYF.

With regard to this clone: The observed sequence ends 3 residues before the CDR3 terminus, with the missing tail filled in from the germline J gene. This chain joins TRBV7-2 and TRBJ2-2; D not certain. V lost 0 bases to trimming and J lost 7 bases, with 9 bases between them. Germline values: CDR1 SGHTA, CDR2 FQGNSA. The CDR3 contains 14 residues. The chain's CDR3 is CASSLALKGGELFF. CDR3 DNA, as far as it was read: TGTGCCAGCAGCTTAGCGCTTAAAGGCGGGGAG.

The CDR3 is CASSAQGGTGANVLTF. The CDR3 bases that were read are TGTGCCAGTAGTGCCCAAGGGGGAACCGGGGCCAACGTC. The V call is TRBV19, the J call TRBJ2-6; tentatively, D is TRBD1 (6 bases). The read gets to within 3 residues of the CDR3 end, and the germline J gene fills in the rest. The CDR3 runs to 16 residues. V was clipped by 5 bases and J by 4 bases, with 15 bases between them. The germline V gene encodes CDR1 LNHDA and CDR2 SQIVND (reference sequence).

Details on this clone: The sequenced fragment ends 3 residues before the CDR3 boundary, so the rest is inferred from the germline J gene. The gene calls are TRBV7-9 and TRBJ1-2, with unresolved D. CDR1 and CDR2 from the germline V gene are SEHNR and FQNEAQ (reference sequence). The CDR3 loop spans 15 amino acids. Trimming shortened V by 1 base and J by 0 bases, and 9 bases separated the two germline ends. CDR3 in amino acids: CASSLVFRPNYGYTF. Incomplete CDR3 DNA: TGTGCCAGCAGCTTAGTTTTTCGTCCTAACTATGGC.